This TCR beta chain was sequenced in a study of blood T cells in healthy people across ages. Donors were healthy Caucasian individuals from Russia aged about 6 to 95. Sample-barcoded 5' priming and a J-beta primer mix drove a second PCR of about 7 to 11 cycles. At least 3 million CDR3-containing paired-end reads were obtained per sample. TCRdb re-called the 5' RACE reads through MiXCR, storing one row per CDR3 protein. The table lists approximately 1.5 million distinct CDR3 sequences, 34% of them singletons. Germline lookup yields CDR1 DFQATT and CDR2 SNEGSKA (reference sequence). This CDR3 is built from 15 residues. Trimming left V 3 bases short and J 6 bases short, with 18 bases between.

The TCR comes from a woman aged 25 to 45 in good health. Sequencing was performed on blood. The J gene is TRBJ2-1, the V gene TRBV20-1; weak D call: TRBD2 (5 bases). This chain's CDR3 is CSASLLLEGLNEQFF. CDR3 sequence (DNA): TGCAGTGCTAGCCTTTTACTAGAGGGCCTCAATGAGCAGTTCTTC.